The source of this T cell receptor beta chain is a study of CD8 T cells in ankylosing spondylitis. Findings of the study overall: CD8+ cells made up the disease-linked clones, which were relatively rare in peripheral blood. There were earlier reports of some motif variants in reactive arthritis synovial fluid and blood.

The CDR3 runs to 15 residues. The germline V gene encodes CDR1 MDHEN and CDR2 SYDVKM. Trimming cost V 5 bases and J 4 bases, with 17 bases left between them. TCR beta libraries were made by quantitative 5'-RACE with molecular barcodes. TCRdb processed the 5' RACE reads anew with MiXCR; each CDR3 protein has one entry. Of around 150,000 distinct CDR3 sequences listed, 44% were seen once; the top ten hold nearly 15%. Concerning this clonotype itself: What it recognizes is unknown.

The chain employs TRBV28 and TRBJ1-2; D gene uncertain. This clonotype was sampled from a male donor with ankylosing spondylitis. Material: synovial fluid, either unsorted or a sorted T cell fraction (not recorded which). The CDR3 bases are TGTGCCAGCAGTCCTGACTGTTTTCCTGGCTATGGCTACACCTTC. It specifies CASSPDCFPGYGYTF.